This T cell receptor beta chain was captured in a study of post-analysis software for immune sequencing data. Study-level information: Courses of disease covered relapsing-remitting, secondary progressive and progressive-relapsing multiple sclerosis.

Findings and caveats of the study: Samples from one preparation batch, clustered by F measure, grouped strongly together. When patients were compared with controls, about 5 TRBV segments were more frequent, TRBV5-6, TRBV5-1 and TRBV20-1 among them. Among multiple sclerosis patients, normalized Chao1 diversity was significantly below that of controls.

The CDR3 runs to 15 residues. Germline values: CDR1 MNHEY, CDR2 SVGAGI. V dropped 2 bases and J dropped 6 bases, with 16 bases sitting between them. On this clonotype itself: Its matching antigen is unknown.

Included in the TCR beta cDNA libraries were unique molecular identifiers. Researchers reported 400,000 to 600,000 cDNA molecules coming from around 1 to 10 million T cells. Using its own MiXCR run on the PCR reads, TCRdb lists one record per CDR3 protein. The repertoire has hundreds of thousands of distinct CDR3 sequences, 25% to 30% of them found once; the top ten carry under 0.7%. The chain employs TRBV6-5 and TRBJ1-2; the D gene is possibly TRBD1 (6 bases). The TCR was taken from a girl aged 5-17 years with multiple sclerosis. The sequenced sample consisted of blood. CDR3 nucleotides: TGTGCCAGCAGTTACGTGGGTTCTGGACAGAATGGCTACACCTTC. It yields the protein CASSYVGSGQNGYTF.